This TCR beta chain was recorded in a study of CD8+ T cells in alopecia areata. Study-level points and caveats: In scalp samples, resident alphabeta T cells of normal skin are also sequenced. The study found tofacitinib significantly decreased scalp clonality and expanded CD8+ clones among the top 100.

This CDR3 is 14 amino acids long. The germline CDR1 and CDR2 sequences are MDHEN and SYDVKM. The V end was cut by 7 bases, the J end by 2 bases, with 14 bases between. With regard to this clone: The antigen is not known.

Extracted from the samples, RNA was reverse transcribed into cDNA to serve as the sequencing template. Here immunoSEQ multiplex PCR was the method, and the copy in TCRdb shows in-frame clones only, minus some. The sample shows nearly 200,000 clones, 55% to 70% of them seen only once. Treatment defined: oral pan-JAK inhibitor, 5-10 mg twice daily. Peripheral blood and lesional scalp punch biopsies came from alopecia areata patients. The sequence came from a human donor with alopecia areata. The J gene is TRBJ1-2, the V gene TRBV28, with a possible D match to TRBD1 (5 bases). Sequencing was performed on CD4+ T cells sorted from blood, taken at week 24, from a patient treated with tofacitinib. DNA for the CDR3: TGTGCCAGCACCTCCGGGACGGGGAACTATGGCTACACCTTC. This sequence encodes CASTSGTGNYGYTF.